The 8 T cell receptor beta chains below were found in one sample sequenced in a study of graft-versus-host responses after intestinal transplantation. TCRdb's table, derived via immunoSEQ multiplex PCR, lists solely in-frame clones and lacks some. The table records 15,000 to 20,000 clones, approximately 80% of them present only once. Researchers processed graft tissue to release intraepithelial and lamina propria lymphocytes. The specimen was ileum tissue, collected around 600 days after intestinal transplantation. Receptor source: a human patient who received an intestinal transplant, so some T cells may come from the graft donor.

This clone was detected only a few times. The chain has TRBV5-5 and TRBJ1-2; D call uncertain. V was pared by 1 base and J by 5 bases, with 9 bases between. The CDR3 has 13 amino acids. Germline lookup yields CDR1 SGHKS and CDR2 YYEKEE (reference sequence). CDR3 residues: CASSLKPEYGYTF. CDR3 bases: TGTGCCAGCAGCTTGAAGCCCGAATATGGCTACACCTTC.

This chain connects TRBV11-2 to TRBJ1-2; perhaps TRBD1 as D (6 bases). CDR1 and CDR2 (germline): SGHAT, FQNNGV. The CDR3 length is 14 residues. The V end lost 0 bases, the J end lost 4 bases, and 9 bases lay between the germline ends. The CDR3 nucleotides read TGTGCCAGCAGCTTAGAGGCCAGGGGCTATGGCTACACCTTC. Its protein is CASSLEARGYGYTF. Complete variable domain (other parts from reference TRBV11-2 and TRBJ1-2): EAGVAQSPRYKIIEKRQSVAFWCNPISGHATLYWYQQILGQGPKLLIQFQNNGVVDDSQLPKDRFSAERLKGVDSTLKIQPAKLEDSAVYLCASSLEARGYGYTFGSGTRLTVV.

Of note for this clone: A junction end diverges from the germline sequence, so it may reflect a read error. The chain uses TRBV2 and TRBJ1-5; D call uncertain. Germline CDR1 reads SNHLY; CDR2 reads FYNNEI. This CDR3 has 16 residues. CDR3 nucleotide sequence: TGTGCCAGCAGTAAAGCCCCGATAGGTAGCAATCAGCCCCAGCATTTT. Protein sequence: CASSKAPIGSNQPQHF. Full variable domain (remainder filled in from reference TRBV2 and TRBJ1-5): EPEVTQTPSHQVTQMGQEVILRCVPISNHLYFYWYRQILGQKVEFLVSFYNNEISEKSEIFDDQFSVERPDGSNFTLKIRSTKLEDSAMYFCASSKAPIGSNQPQHFGDGTRLSIL.

The chain recombines TRBV11-3 with TRBJ1-3; D gene ambiguous. The V and J ends lost 8 bases and 2 bases respectively, with 4 bases between them. Germline assignment: CDR1 SGHNT and CDR2 YENEEA. This CDR3 is built from 11 residues. CDR3 DNA: TGTGCCAGCTCTCCTGGAAACACCATATATTTT. Translated: CASSPGNTIYF. The full variable domain, with the rest looked up from reference TRBV11-3 and TRBJ1-3, is EAGVVQSPRYKIIEKKQPVAFWCNPISGHNTLYWYLQNLGQGPELLIRYENEEAVDDSQLPKDRFSAERLKGVDSTLKIQPAELGDSAVYLCASSPGNTIYFGEGSWLTVV.

In DNA form, the CDR3 reads TGTGCCAGCAAGACAGGGGGCGGGAACACTGAAGCTTTCTTT. Encoded protein: CASKTGGGNTEAFF. V gene TRBV6-5 combines with J gene TRBJ1-1, with 10 bases matching TRBD1. The CDR3 spans 14 residues. After removal of 7 bases from V and 1 base from J, the junction contained 3 bases not matched to a gene. The V gene's germline CDR1 is MNHEY and CDR2 SVGAGI.

This rearrangement joins TRBV19 to TRBJ1-2, with 7 positions matching TRBD1. There are 13 residues in the CDR3. Germline-derived CDR1 and CDR2 are LNHDA and SQIVND (reference sequence). V dropped 6 bases and J dropped 3; count of bases not matched to a gene: 4. Here the CDR3 reads CASSPDRDYGYTF. The CDR3 DNA reads TGTGCCAGTAGCCCCGACAGGGACTATGGCTACACCTTC.

The chain employs TRBV18 and TRBJ2-5; TRBD2 matches at 13 bases. The end of the DNA aligns better with TRBJ2-7, so the J call may be wrong. The V gene's germline CDR1 is KGHSH and CDR2 LQKENI. CDR3 length: 14 residues. Here the CDR3 reads CASSFRTSGGEQYF. The CDR3 bases are TGTGCCAGCTCATTTCGGACTAGCGGGGGCGAGCAGTACTTC.

The chain joins TRBV10-3 to TRBJ2-5; 8 nucleotides align to TRBD1. Trimming at V came to 4 bases and at J to 5 bases, leaving 3 bases not matched to a gene. CDR1 and CDR2 (germline): ENHRY, SYGVKD. This CDR3 has 13 amino acids. The CDR3 here is CAISVTGDETQYF. The CDR3 DNA reads TGTGCCATCAGTGTGACAGGGGACGAGACCCAGTACTTC.